The 5 T cell receptor beta chains presented below share a single source sample, sequenced in a study of T cell changes during pregnancy in multiple sclerosis. Clones were sequenced by immunoSEQ multiplex PCR, and TCRdb holds only the in-frame ones, with some missing. This repertoire shows about 34,000 clones, 70% to 90% found once; its top ten account for roughly 3.5%. The starting material was CD8+ T cells from peripheral blood mononuclear cells, obtained in the third trimester of pregnancy. The receptors here all came from a female donor with multiple sclerosis, enrolled in a pregnancy study.

The chain combines TRBV6-4 with TRBJ2-3; D might be TRBD2 (6 bases). V was trimmed by 4 bases and J by 1 base, leaving 9 bases between them. The CDR3 is 14 residues long. Germline V gives CDR1 MRHNA, CDR2 SNTAGT. In DNA form, the CDR3 reads TGTGCCAGCAGTGCCGGGGGAGGCACAGATACGCAGTATTTT. Amino acids: CASSAGGGTDTQYF.

V and J are TRBV27 and TRBJ1-3; D remains ambiguous. Between the trimmed V and J ends, which lost 6 bases and 0 bases, there was a span of 12 bases. The germline gives CDR1 MNHEY, CDR2 SMNVEV (reference sequence). The CDR3 is 15 residues long. The CDR3 DNA is TGTGCCAGCAGCTCTACCCTTGCCTCTGGAAACACCATATATTTT. Amino acid sequence: CASSSTLASGNTIYF.

J is TRBJ2-7 and V is TRBV7-9; tentatively, D is TRBD2 (5 bases). This CDR3 has 16 residues. Germline V lookup: CDR1 SEHNR, CDR2 FQNEAQ (reference sequence). Trimming shortened V by 4 bases and J by 4 bases, and 20 bases separated the two germline ends. CDR3 amino acids: CASSSLGGSDRYEQYF. The CDR3 DNA reads TGTGCCAGCAGCTCGCTGGGCGGGTCAGATAGGTACGAGCAGTACTTC.

The V and J genes are TRBV5-5 and TRBJ1-5; no reliable D call. The CDR3 sequence is 13 residues long. Looked up from germline, CDR1 is SGHKS and CDR2 is YYEKEE (reference sequence). The V gene lost 4 bases and the J gene lost 0 bases, with 5 bases spanning the gap. In DNA, the CDR3 is TGTGCCAGCAGCACTGGTAGCAATCAGCCCCAGCATTTT. It translates to CASSTGSNQPQHF.

This clone was observed a handful of times. The chain is built from TRBV5-4 and TRBJ2-7, with D maybe TRBD1 (6 bases). Germline lookup yields CDR1 SGHNT and CDR2 YYREEE (reference sequence). The CDR3 consists of 13 residues. V gave up 3 bases and J gave up 3 bases, with 10 bases separating them. CDR3 residues: CASSSRDNYEQYF. In DNA, the CDR3 is TGTGCCAGCAGCTCCCGGGACAACTACGAGCAGTACTTC.